One and the same sample provided the 12 T cell receptor beta chains below, sequenced in a study of beta chain features in type 1 diabetes. Reverse transcribing all isolated RNA meant expressed TCRB transcripts were sequenced. Produced via immunoSEQ multiplex PCR; TCRdb's table is partial and in-frame only. The table lists around 250,000 clones, 13% to 15% of them singletons, with 0.017% in the top ten. Overall study results and limits: The study found moderately but significantly shorter TCRB CDR3s in all four CD4+ subsets of Type 1 diabetes patients.

No antigen has been identified for these receptors. Sample: naive CD4+ T cells from blood. The receptor set was obtained from a man aged 30 to 39 with type 1 diabetes.

A few counts support this clone. V gene TRBV5-1 combines with J gene TRBJ2-5; 13 positions match TRBD2. This CDR3 is 16 amino acids long. J gave up 5 bases and V 4 bases, and 8 bases lay outside the gene matches. Germline CDR1 reads SGHRS; CDR2 reads YFSETQ. The chain's CDR3 is CASSDRTSGRYETQYF. CDR3 coding DNA: TGCGCCAGCAGCGATAGGACTAGCGGGAGATATGAGACCCAGTACTTC.

This clone was observed a handful of times. This chain uses TRBV14 with TRBJ2-5; D gene unclear. The CDR3 has 13 amino acids. V dropped 1 base and J dropped 5 bases, with 8 bases sitting between them. Germline lookup yields CDR1 SGHDN and CDR2 FVKESK. The CDR3 DNA reads as TGTGCCAGCAGCCAAGGCCCAAGCGAGACCCAGTACTTC. Translating gives CASSQGPSETQYF.

This clone occurred a few times. The chain joins TRBV5-1 to TRBJ2-7; D might be TRBD1 (6 bases). The V and J ends lost 4 bases and 1 base respectively, with 12 bases between them. The CDR3 runs to 14 residues. In germline, CDR1 is SGHRS, CDR2 YFSETQ. The CDR3: CASSRRTESYEQYF. CDR3 bases: TGCGCCAGCAGCCGAAGGACAGAATCCTACGAGCAGTACTTC.

The rearrangement links TRBV7-9 to TRBJ2-5, with 10 bases identical to TRBD2. Germline loops: CDR1 SEHNR, CDR2 FQNEAQ (reference sequence). The CDR3 has 14 amino acids. Trimming took 5 bases from V and 3 from J; bases not matched to a gene: 3. The CDR3 DNA is TGTGCCAGCAGCAAAGCGGGAGGGGAAGAGACCCAGTACTTC. Its protein is CASSKAGGEETQYF. Complete variable domain (other parts from reference TRBV7-9 and TRBJ2-5): DTGVSQNPRHKITKRGQNVTFRCDPISEHNRLYWYRQTLGQGPEFLTYFQNEAQLEKSRLLSDRFSAERPKGSFSTLEIQRTEQGDSAMYLCASSKAGGEETQYFGPGTRLLVL.

The chain uses TRBV6-1 and TRBJ2-7, with 10 bases matching TRBD2. Germline CDR1 reads MNHNS; CDR2 reads SASEGT. J lost 4 bases, V lost 4 bases, and 10 bases had no gene match. The CDR3 is made up of 16 amino acids. This CDR3 reads CASSGQMSGRAYEQYF. As DNA, the CDR3 is TGTGCCAGCAGTGGGCAAATGAGCGGGAGGGCTTACGAGCAGTACTTC.

In this sample, this clone turned up a few times. The rearrangement joins TRBV7-2 to TRBJ2-3; maybe TRBD2 (5 bases). Germline-derived CDR1 and CDR2 are SGHTA and FQGNSA. The CDR3 is 11 amino acids. Trimming took 5 bases from V and 7 from J, leaving 7 bases between them. The CDR3 nucleotides read TGTGCCAGCAGCCCCGGGAATACGCAGTATTTT. It specifies CASSPGNTQYF.

The chain carries TRBV27 and TRBJ1-5, with no clear D. The V gene's germline CDR1 is MNHEY and CDR2 SMNVEV (reference sequence). This CDR3 has 13 amino acids. V lost 5 bases and J 11 bases, leaving 16 bases between the germline ends. The CDR3 loop reads CASSINGEEAQHF. The CDR3 DNA follows: TGTGCCAGCAGTATCAACGGCGAGGAGGCCCAGCATTTT.

This clone was detected only a few times. This sequence joins TRBV28 and TRBJ2-3; 9 bases match TRBD2. CDR3 length equals 16 residues. V gave up 6 bases and J gave up 3 bases; unmatched junction bases: 10. Germline CDR1 and CDR2: MDHEN and SYDVKM. In nucleotides, the CDR3 is TGTGCCAGCAGCCCCGAGGGGCGGGAGGGAACAGATACGCAGTATTTT. Translating gives CASSPEGREGTDTQYF.

This clone was observed a few times. This chain connects TRBV4-3 to TRBJ2-3; 11 bases are shared with TRBD2. This CDR3 contains 19 residues. J was trimmed by 4 bases and V by 0 bases; bases with no gene match: 12. Germline V gives CDR1 LGHNA, CDR2 YSLEER. Here the CDR3 DNA reads TGCGCCAGCAGCCAAGATCGTCGGATAGCGGGAGGGCCACCAGATACGCAGTATTTT. Protein product: CASSQDRRIAGGPPDTQYF.

This clone was counted a few times. The chain couples TRBV30 to TRBJ2-3; D possibly corresponds to TRBD2 (6 bases). The ends were cut back, 8 bases at V and 1 base at J, with 16 bases in the middle. This CDR3 contains 14 residues. Germline-derived CDR1 and CDR2 are GTSNPN and SVGIG (reference sequence). This CDR3 is CAIRREEGTDTQYF. The CDR3 bases are TGTGCCATTAGGAGGGAGGAGGGCACAGATACGCAGTATTTT.

This clone showed up just a few times. This chain links TRBV28 with TRBJ2-7, with 9 nucleotides matching TRBD2. Unmatched junction bases numbered 11, after V lost 5 bases and J lost 6 bases. Germline CDR1 and CDR2: MDHEN and SYDVKM. The CDR3 totals 15 residues. The CDR3 loop reads CASSTTGTSSVEQYF. CDR3 coding DNA: TGTGCCAGCAGTACGACCGGGACTAGCTCCGTCGAGCAGTACTTC.

This clone was picked up a small number of times. The rearrangement links TRBV28 to TRBJ2-5; tentative D call: TRBD2 (5 bases). The CDR3 contains 13 residues. V was cut by 4 bases and J by 7 bases, with 13 bases left in between. The germline gives CDR1 MDHEN, CDR2 SYDVKM. The CDR3 coding sequence is TGTGCCAGCAGTTCCGGACTGGCTGGGACCCAGTACTTC. Translation gives CASSSGLAGTQYF.